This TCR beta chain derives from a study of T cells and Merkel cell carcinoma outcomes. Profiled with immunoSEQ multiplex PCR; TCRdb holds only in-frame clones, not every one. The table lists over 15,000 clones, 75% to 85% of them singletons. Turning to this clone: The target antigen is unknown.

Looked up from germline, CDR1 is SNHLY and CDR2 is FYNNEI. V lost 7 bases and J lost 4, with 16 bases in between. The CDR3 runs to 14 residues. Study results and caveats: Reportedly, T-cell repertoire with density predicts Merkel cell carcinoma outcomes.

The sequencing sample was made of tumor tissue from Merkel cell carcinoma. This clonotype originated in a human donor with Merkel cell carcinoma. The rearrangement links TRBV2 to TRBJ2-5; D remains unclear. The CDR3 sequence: CASIRDRVSETQYF. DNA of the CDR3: TGTGCCAGCATCCGTGATAGGGTCTCAGAGACCCAGTACTTC.